This is a list of T cell receptor beta chains from one sample in a study of early T cells in non-severe SARS-CoV-2 infection. TCRdb analysed the 5' RACE reads with MiXCR anew, one entry per CDR3 protein. The repertoire has fewer than 95,000 distinct CDR3 sequences, roughly 15% of them found once; the top ten carry 4.5% to 6.5%. Specimen: whole blood, collected at baseline. The receptors shown here come from an adult who was a healthcare worker with PCR-confirmed SARS-CoV-2 infection or an uninfected control (not recorded which). Each CDR3 is given with its conserved first and last residue. D genes are given only for firm matches. A clone size is listed for some rows: how often the clone was seen (once, few, many), or a class if it is expanded.

J	V	D	length	size	DNA	CDR3
TRBJ2-1	TRBV2	TRBD2	14	NA	TGTGCCAGCGAGGAGACTAGCGGGATTGATGAGCAGTTCTTC	CASEETSGIDEQFF
TRBJ1-2	TRBV6-5	NA	13	many	TGTGCCAGCAGTCCCGACAGCTCCTATGGCTACACCTTC	CASSPDSSYGYTF
TRBJ2-7	TRBV5-4	TRBD2	14	NA	TGTGCCAGCAGCATAACTTCTAGCGGATACGAGCAGTACTTC	CASSITSSGYEQYF
TRBJ2-3	TRBV30	TRBD2	16	few	TGTGCCTGGAGTCGTGGACTAGCGGAGAGCACAGATACGCAGTATTTT	CAWSRGLAESTDTQYF
TRBJ2-5	TRBV10-3	NA	13	NA	TGTGCCATCAGTGCACGCCACCTAGGGACCCAGTACTTC	CAISARHLGTQYF
TRBJ2-3	TRBV19	NA	13	once	TGTGCCAGTAGGGAGACCAACACAGATACGCAGTATTTT	CASRETNTDTQYF
TRBJ2-7	TRBV29-1	TRBD2	13	many	TGCAGCGTCGTGACTAGCGCGTCCTACGAGCAGTACTTC	CSVVTSASYEQYF
TRBJ1-6	TRBV7-3	NA	14	NA	TGTGCCAGCAGCTTTCACAGAGCTATTTCACCCTTCCACTTT	CASSFHRAISPFHF
TRBJ1-1	TRBV12-3/TRBV12-4	TRBD1	13	NA	TGTGCCAGCTGCAGGGACAGGGGGGTATTAGCTTTCTTT	CASCRDRGVLAFF
TRBJ2-1	TRBV11-2	NA	15	few	TGTGCCAGCAGCTTAGATTTGGCACAGCCCCATGAGCAGTTCTTC	CASSLDLAQPHEQFF
TRBJ2-1	TRBV24-1	TRBD2	16	few	TGTGCCACCAGTGATCCCCAACTAGCGGGATACAGTGAGCAGTTCTTC	CATSDPQLAGYSEQFF
TRBJ1-5	TRBV4-1	NA	15	few	TGCGCCAGCAGCCAAGATGCCGGGGCGAATCAGCCCCAGCATTTT	CASSQDAGANQPQHF
TRBJ1-1	TRBV5-1	TRBD1	14	few	TGCGCCAGCAAAGTTTTGACAGGGCACACTGAAGCTTTCTTT	CASKVLTGHTEAFF
TRBJ2-5	TRBV6-5	TRBD2	15	NA	TGTGCCAGCAGTTACGGGACTAGCATCAGAGGGACCCAGTACTTC	CASSYGTSIRGTQYF
TRBJ2-7	TRBV7-9	NA	16	few	TGTGCCAGCAGCGCCACGGGACCGACAATTCCCTACGAGCAGTACTTC	CASSATGPTIPYEQYF
TRBJ1-3	TRBV7-6	TRBD1	14	few	TGTGCCAGCAGTGACAGGGGATACGGAAACACCATATATTTT	CASSDRGYGNTIYF
TRBJ1-1	TRBV7-9	TRBD1	12	many	TGTGCCAGCGGGACAGGTGGCTCTGAAGCTTTCTTT	CASGTGGSEAFF
TRBJ2-1	TRBV21-1	NA	16	few	TGTGCCAGCATACCCCGAGGGCTAGCGGGCTTCAATGAGCAGTTCTTC	CASIPRGLAGFNEQFF
TRBJ1-1	TRBV12-3/TRBV12-4	NA	14	few	TGTGCCAGCAGTGGGGGCACTTTGAACACTGAAGCTTTCTTT	CASSGGTLNTEAFF
TRBJ2-1	TRBV28	NA	15	few	TGTGCCAGCCACCGGAGGGGGGGATTTCTCGATGAGCAGTTCTTC	CASHRRGGFLDEQFF
TRBJ2-1	TRBV7-2	TRBD2	16	NA	TGTGCCAGCAGCTTAGTAACGGGACTAGGGTACAATGAGCAGTTCTTC	CASSLVTGLGYNEQFF
TRBJ1-4	TRBV7-9	NA	13	many	TGTGCCAGCAAGGGCCCTTCGAATGAAAAACTGTTTTTT	CASKGPSNEKLFF
TRBJ2-7	TRBV18	NA	14	few	TGTGCCAGCTCACCGGGAGGTACCACCTACGAGCAGTACTTC	CASSPGGTTYEQYF
TRBJ2-5	TRBV10-2	NA	15	few	TGCGCCAGCAGTGAGTCGGGGACAAGCCAAGAGACCCAGTACTTC	CASSESGTSQETQYF
TRBJ2-1	TRBV4-3	TRBD2	18	few	TGCGCCAGCAGCCAAGTGGCGGGAGTTTCGAGCTCCTACAATGAGCAGTTCTTC	CASSQVAGVSSSYNEQFF
TRBJ1-1	TRBV12-3/TRBV12-4	TRBD1	13	many	TGTGCCAGCAAGGGACAGACAAACACTGAAGCTTTCTTT	CASKGQTNTEAFF
TRBJ2-3	TRBV25-1	NA	14	NA	TGTGCCAGCAGTGTTTCAGGGTTGACAGATACGCAGTATTTT	CASSVSGLTDTQYF
TRBJ2-7	TRBV20-1	TRBD2	16	NA	TGCAGTGCTAGAGATGGGAGGCGGGGGACCCTCTACGAGCAGTACTTC	CSARDGRRGTLYEQYF
TRBJ1-5	TRBV7-2	NA	14	NA	TGTGCCAGCAGCCTCCTGCGGGGGGCGCAGCCCCAGCATTTT	CASSLLRGAQPQHF
TRBJ1-2	TRBV2	NA	12	few	TGTGCCAGCAGTGAATACGTGTATGGCTACACCTTC	CASSEYVYGYTF
TRBJ2-1	TRBV25-1	TRBD2	17	few	TGTGCCAGCAGTGAAGCGGTAGGAGGACTAGCGGGCAATGAGCAGTTCTTC	CASSEAVGGLAGNEQFF
TRBJ2-5	TRBV20-1	TRBD2	14	few	TGCAGTGCCGAGATGACTAGCGGGACCGGGACCCAGTACTTC	CSAEMTSGTGTQYF
TRBJ2-7	TRBV6-7	TRBD1	13	few	TGTGCCAGCAGTGCAGGGGGCCGCTACGAGCAGTACTTC	CASSAGGRYEQYF
TRBJ1-1	TRBV28	NA	13	many	TGTGCCAGCAGTTTAGGCAGGAACACTGAAGCTTTCTTT	CASSLGRNTEAFF
TRBJ2-3	TRBV7-2	NA	12	NA	TGTGCCAGCAGCTTAGCGCGTCTGTACCAGTATTTT	CASSLARLYQYF
TRBJ2-2	TRBV5-1	NA	15	few	TGCGCCAGCAGCTTTGGTCGAATCATGCTCGGGGAGCTGTTTTTT	CASSFGRIMLGELFF
TRBJ1-4	TRBV28	NA	14	few	TGTGCCAGCATCGAGGCACTTACAGGGGAAAAACTGTTTTTT	CASIEALTGEKLFF
TRBJ2-1	TRBV15	NA	14	NA	TGTGCCACCAGCAGAGATCCCGACTGGAATGAGCAGTTCTTC	CATSRDPDWNEQFF
TRBJ2-7	TRBV20-1	NA	14	few	TGCAGTGCTAGATCCAACCAGGGTAGCTACGAGCAGTACTTC	CSARSNQGSYEQYF
TRBJ2-3	TRBV7-6	NA	11	few	TGTGCCAGCAGCGAGGGGAATACGCAGTATTTT	CASSEGNTQYF
TRBJ2-5	TRBV24-1	NA	11	few	TGTGCCACCGGCTTCCTTGAGACCCAGTACTTC	CATGFLETQYF
TRBJ2-5	TRBV5-1	NA	14	NA	TGCGCCAGCAGCCTAAAGGGGGATGAAGAGACCCAGTACTTC	CASSLKGDEETQYF
TRBJ1-3	TRBV28	NA	14	many	TGTGCCAGCAGCAAAGACAGCTCTGGAAACACCATATATTTT	CASSKDSSGNTIYF
TRBJ2-7	TRBV28	NA	14	NA	TGTGCCAGCAGAGGTCTCGACAGCCTATACGAGCAGTACTTC	CASRGLDSLYEQYF
TRBJ1-5	TRBV20-1	NA	13	NA	TGCAGTGCTAGAGGCCCGATCAATCAGCCCCAGCATTTT	CSARGPINQPQHF
TRBJ2-3	TRBV7-9	NA	12	once	TGTGCCAGCAGCCGCCACGCAGATACGCAGTATTTT	CASSRHADTQYF
TRBJ2-1	TRBV19	NA	14	few	TGTGCCAGTAGTATCGGCGGTCCCTACAATGAGCAGTTCTTC	CASSIGGPYNEQFF
TRBJ2-2	TRBV18	NA	13	NA	TGTGCCAGCTCACCGAGGGAAGCGGGGGAGCTGTTTTTT	CASSPREAGELFF
TRBJ2-2	TRBV6-5	NA	13	NA	TGTGCCAGCAGTTACGTTGGCACCGGGGAGCTGTTTTTT	CASSYVGTGELFF
TRBJ2-2	TRBV28	TRBD1	15	NA	TGTGCCAGCAGGGAAAACAGGGGGCGTAGCGGGGAGCTGTTTTTT	CASRENRGRSGELFF
TRBJ2-7	TRBV11-2	NA	11	NA	TGTGCCAGCAGCCTACGTATGGAGCAGTACTTC	CASSLRMEQYF